A selection of T cell receptor beta chains follows, all from one sample in a study of blood T cell dynamics during melanoma immunotherapy. Profiling relied on immunoSEQ multiplex PCR, and the TCRdb table lists in-frame clones only, not all of them. The repertoire consists of 9,600 or so clones, with 65% to 90% occurring once and the leading ten covering approximately 1.1%. The sequencing here drew on blood, taken from a patient treated with checkpoint blockade. These receptors were obtained from a human donor with melanoma. Each CDR3 is given with its conserved first and last residue. D genes are given only for firm matches. Rows give clone size only sometimes, using once, few, many, or a class for an expanded clone.

V	D	J	length	size	DNA	CDR3
TRBV30	.	TRBJ2-5	12	.	TGTGCCTGGAGTGTCCTAGGGGAGACCCAGTACTTC	CAWSVLGETQYF
TRBV7-2	.	TRBJ1-6	13	.	TGTGCCAGCAGCTTAGGCATAGGTTCACCCCTCCACTTT	CASSLGIGSPLHF
TRBV28	.	TRBJ1-2	17	.	TGTGCCAGCCTAGAAACCCTACACTCCCCACCCCACTATGGCTACACCTTC	CASLETLHSPPHYGYTF
TRBV7-6	TRBD1	TRBJ1-1	14	.	TGTGCCAGCAGCCCGACAGGGATGAACACTGAAGCTTTCTTT	CASSPTGMNTEAFF
TRBV2	TRBD2	TRBJ2-1	13	.	TGTGCCGGGGAGGGAGGGATCGTGAATGAGCAGTTCTTC	CAGEGGIVNEQFF
TRBV5-1	.	TRBJ2-7	18	few	TGCGCCAGCAGCTCCTCATTGGGGCTCAATGCCACCCCCTACGAGCAGTACTTC	CASSSSLGLNATPYEQYF
TRBV2	TRBD1	TRBJ1-2	16	.	TGTGCCAGCAGTGAAGACCGGGACAGGGGAGGGTATGGCTACACCTTC	CASSEDRDRGGYGYTF
TRBV7-3	TRBD1	TRBJ2-2	16	.	TGTGCCAGCAGCTTTAGTGGGACAGTTAACACCGGGGAGCTGTTTTTT	CASSFSGTVNTGELFF
TRBV7-2	TRBD2	TRBJ2-3	17	.	TGTGCCAGCAGCTTAGTGGGACTAGCGGGGGGGAAGGATACGCAGTATTTT	CASSLVGLAGGKDTQYF
TRBV10-3	.	TRBJ1-4	14	few	TGTGCCATCAGTGATGGAGGGGAGCATGAAAAACTGTTTTTT	CAISDGGEHEKLFF
TRBV30	.	TRBJ2-3	13	.	TGTGCCTGGCAACAGAGGGTTAGGGATACGCAGTATTTT	CAWQQRVRDTQYF
TRBV10-1	TRBD1	TRBJ2-7	15	.	TGCGCCAGCATTCGCTTGACAGGGTTGTCCTACGAGCAGTACTTC	CASIRLTGLSYEQYF
TRBV30	.	TRBJ1-6	14	.	TGTGCCTGGAGCAAAGGGGTAGGTAATTCACCCCTCCACTTT	CAWSKGVGNSPLHF
TRBV4-3	.	TRBJ1-3	16	.	TGCGCCAGCAGCCAGGCCGGCCCAGGGTCTGGAAACACCATATATTTT	CASSQAGPGSGNTIYF
TRBV28	.	TRBJ2-7	15	.	TGTGCCAGCAGCTCACCCGGCAGGATAACCTACGAGCAGTACTTC	CASSSPGRITYEQYF
TRBV20-1	.	TRBJ2-2	11	.	TGCAGTGCCGCAGGGACCGGGGAGCTGTTTTTT	CSAAGTGELFF
TRBV4-1	.	TRBJ2-2	13	.	TGCGCCAGCAGCCAAGCATACACCGGGGAGCTGTTTTTT	CASSQAYTGELFF